The source of this T cell receptor beta chain is a study of T cell clones after liver transplantation. About the research overall: Liver transplant recipients had immunosuppression withdrawal attempted within 2 years.

The CDR3 is 15 amino acids. Deletions cut 1 base from V and 5 bases from J, with 13 bases between. The V gene's germline CDR1 is SGHNT and CDR2 YYREEE (reference sequence). Libraries were prepared by immunoSEQ multiplex PCR; TCRdb keeps only in-frame clonotypes and omits some of them. The table shows some 120,000 clones, with just over 90% occurring only once. The chain couples TRBV5-4 to TRBJ2-1, with D maybe TRBD2 (5 bases). This TCR derives from a human patient who received a liver transplant. Some T cells here may be from the graft donor. Here the sequenced sample was CD4+ T cells from blood, taken 12 months after liver transplant. The CDR3 here is CASSLHASSDNEQFF. The DNA for the CDR3 is TGTGCCAGCAGCTTGCACGCTAGCAGCGACAATGAGCAGTTCTTC.